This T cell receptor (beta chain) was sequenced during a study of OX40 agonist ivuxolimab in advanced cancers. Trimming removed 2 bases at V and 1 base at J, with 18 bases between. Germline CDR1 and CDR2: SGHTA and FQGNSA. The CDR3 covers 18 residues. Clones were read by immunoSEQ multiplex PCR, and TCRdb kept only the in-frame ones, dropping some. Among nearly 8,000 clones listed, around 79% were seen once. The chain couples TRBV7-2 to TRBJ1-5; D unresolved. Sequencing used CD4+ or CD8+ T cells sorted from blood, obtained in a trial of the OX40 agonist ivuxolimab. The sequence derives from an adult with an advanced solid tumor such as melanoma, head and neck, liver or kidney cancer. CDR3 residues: CASSLYLKSVGSNQPQHF. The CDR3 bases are TGTGCCAGCAGCTTATATTTAAAGAGTGTGGGGAGCAATCAGCCCCAGCATTTT.